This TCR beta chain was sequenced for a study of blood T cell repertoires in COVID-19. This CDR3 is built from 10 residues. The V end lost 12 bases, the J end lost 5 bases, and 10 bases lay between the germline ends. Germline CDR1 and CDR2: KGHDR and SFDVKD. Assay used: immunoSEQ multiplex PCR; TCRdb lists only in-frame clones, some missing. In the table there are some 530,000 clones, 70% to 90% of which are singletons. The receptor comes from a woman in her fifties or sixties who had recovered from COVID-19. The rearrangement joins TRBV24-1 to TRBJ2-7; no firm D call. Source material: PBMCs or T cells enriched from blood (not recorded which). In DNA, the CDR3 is TGTGCCCCCGGTCCCCACGAGCAGTACGTC. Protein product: CAPGPHEQYV.